The clone carrying this T cell receptor beta chain was picked up a small number of times. The antigen is unknown. Some clones are missing from TCRdb's copy, which holds only in-frame ones; the method was immunoSEQ multiplex PCR. The sample has under 45,000 clones, 55% to 75% seen once. The sample is drawn from a study of vaccination effects on CD4 cells after COVID-19. Antigen-specific CD4+ T cells were expanded with viral peptide pools in the ViraFEST assay before sequencing. Following 10 days of culture, CD4+ T cells were isolated. Having tested negative for nucleocapsid antibodies, the vaccine recipients showed no prior SARS-CoV-2 infection. On days 3 and 7, fresh IL-2 medium replaced half the medium. Trimming pared 4 bases from V and 4 bases from J, leaving 11 bases between. The germline V gene encodes CDR1 SQVTM and CDR2 ANQGSEA. The CDR3 length is 13 residues. Overall study results and limits: Convalescent patients in the study were few, and early post-infection timepoints were absent.

This receptor was taken from a human donor who received a COVID-19 vaccine. The source was CD4+ T cells from PBMCs cultured with HCoV-OC43 spike peptides, collected before COVID-19 vaccination. Subset indicated: HCoV-OC43 spike overlapping peptide pool stimulation. V is TRBV29-1 and J is TRBJ1-3, with a weak D call TRBD1 (6 bases). CDR3 sequence (DNA): TGCAGCGTTGCAATGGGGGCCGGAAACACCATATATTTT. Encoded protein: CSVAMGAGNTIYF. The complete variable domain, with remaining parts taken from reference TRBV29-1 and TRBJ1-3, reads SAVISQKPSRDICQRGTSLTIQCQVDSQVTMMFWYRQQPGQSLTLIATANQGSEATYESGFVIDKFPISRPNLTFSTLTVSNMSPEDSSIYLCSVAMGAGNTIYFGEGSWLTVV.